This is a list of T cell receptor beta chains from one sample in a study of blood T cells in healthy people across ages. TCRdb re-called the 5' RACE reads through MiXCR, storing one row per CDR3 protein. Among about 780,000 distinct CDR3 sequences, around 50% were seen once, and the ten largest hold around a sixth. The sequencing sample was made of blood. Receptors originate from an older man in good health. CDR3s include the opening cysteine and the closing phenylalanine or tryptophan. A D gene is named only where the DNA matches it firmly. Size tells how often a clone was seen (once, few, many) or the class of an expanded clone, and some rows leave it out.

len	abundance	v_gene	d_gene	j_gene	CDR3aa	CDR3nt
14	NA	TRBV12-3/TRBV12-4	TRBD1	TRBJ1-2	CASSTGASNYGYTF	TGTGCCAGCAGTACAGGGGCCTCTAACTATGGCTACACCTTC
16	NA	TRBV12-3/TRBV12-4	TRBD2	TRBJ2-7	CASSLGLAGVVNEQYF	TGTGCCAGCAGTTTGGGACTAGCGGGAGTAGTAAATGAGCAGTACTTC
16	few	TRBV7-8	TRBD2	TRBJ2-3	CASSSRLAGHPDTQYF	TGTGCCAGCAGCTCCCGACTAGCGGGCCACCCAGATACGCAGTATTTT
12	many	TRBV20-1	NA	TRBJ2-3	CSARSGTDTQYF	TGCAGTGCTCGTAGCGGCACAGATACGCAGTATTTT
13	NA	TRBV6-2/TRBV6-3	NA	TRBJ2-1	CASSYSGYKEQFF	TGTGCCAGCAGTTACTCGGGATACAAGGAGCAGTTCTTC
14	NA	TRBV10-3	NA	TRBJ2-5	CAISDVGIRETQYF	TGTGCCATTAGTGATGTGGGGATTAGAGAGACCCAGTACTTC
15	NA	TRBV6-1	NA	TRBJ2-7	CASSVDWEVSYEQYF	TGTGCCAGCAGTGTAGACTGGGAGGTGTCCTACGAGCAGTACTTC
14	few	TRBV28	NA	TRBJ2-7	CASSPLRARYEQYF	TGTGCCAGCAGTCCTCTGAGGGCCCGATACGAGCAGTACTTC
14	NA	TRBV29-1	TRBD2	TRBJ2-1	CSVSLAGGPGEQFF	TGCAGCGTCTCACTAGCGGGAGGGCCGGGTGAGCAGTTCTTC
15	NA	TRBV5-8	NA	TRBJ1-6	CASSFPGWGDSPLHF	TGTGCCAGCAGCTTCCCAGGCTGGGGTGATTCACCCCTCCACTTT
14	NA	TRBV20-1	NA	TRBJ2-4	CSARGPRDGNIQYF	TGCAGTGCTAGAGGTCCCCGAGACGGAAACATTCAGTACTTC
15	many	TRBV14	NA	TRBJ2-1	CASSISGTPYNEQFF	TGTGCCAGCAGCATATCCGGGACCCCCTACAATGAGCAGTTCTTC
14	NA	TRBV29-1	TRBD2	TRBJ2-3	CSVGWGGGTDTQYF	TGCAGCGTTGGCTGGGGAGGGGGCACAGATACGCAGTATTTT
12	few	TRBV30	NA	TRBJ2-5	CAWSGFRETQYF	TGTGCCTGGAGTGGGTTTAGGGAGACCCAGTACTTC
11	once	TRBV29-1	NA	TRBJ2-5	CSVESAETQYF	TGCAGCGTTGAATCCGCCGAGACCCAGTACTTC
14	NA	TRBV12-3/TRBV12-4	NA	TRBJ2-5	CASSLTGVSGTQYF	TGTGCCAGCAGCCTCACCGGGGTCTCGGGGACCCAGTACTTC
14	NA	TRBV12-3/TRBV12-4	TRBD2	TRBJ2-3	CASTLGGSTDTQYF	TGTGCCAGCACCTTGGGAGGGAGCACAGATACGCAGTATTTT
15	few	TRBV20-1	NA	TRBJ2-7	CSATRYRASTYEQYF	TGCAGTGCTACCCGCTACCGGGCGTCTACCTACGAGCAGTACTTC
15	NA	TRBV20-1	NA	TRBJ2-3	CSASLRGISTDTQYF	TGCAGTGCTAGCCTCCGGGGTATCAGCACAGATACGCAGTATTTT
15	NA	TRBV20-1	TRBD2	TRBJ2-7	CSARDTTSGTYEQYF	TGCAGTGCTAGAGATACTACTAGCGGTACCTACGAGCAGTACTTC
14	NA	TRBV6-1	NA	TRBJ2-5	CASSVGTDEETQYF	TGTGCCAGCAGTGTCGGGACGGATGAGGAGACCCAGTACTTC
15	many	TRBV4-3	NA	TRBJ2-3	CASSQDRGSTDTQYF	TGCGCCAGCAGCCAAGATCGCGGTAGCACAGATACGCAGTATTTT
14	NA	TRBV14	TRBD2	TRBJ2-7	CASSPTSGPSEQYF	TGTGCCAGCAGCCCTACTAGCGGACCTTCTGAGCAGTACTTC
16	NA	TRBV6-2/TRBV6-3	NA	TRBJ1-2	CASSTRDAQQTYGYTF	TGTGCCAGCAGTACCCGGGACGCCCAGCAAACCTATGGCTACACCTTC
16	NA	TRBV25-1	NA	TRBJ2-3	CASSDPQGGRADTQYF	TGTGCCAGCAGTGATCCCCAAGGGGGTAGGGCAGATACGCAGTATTTT